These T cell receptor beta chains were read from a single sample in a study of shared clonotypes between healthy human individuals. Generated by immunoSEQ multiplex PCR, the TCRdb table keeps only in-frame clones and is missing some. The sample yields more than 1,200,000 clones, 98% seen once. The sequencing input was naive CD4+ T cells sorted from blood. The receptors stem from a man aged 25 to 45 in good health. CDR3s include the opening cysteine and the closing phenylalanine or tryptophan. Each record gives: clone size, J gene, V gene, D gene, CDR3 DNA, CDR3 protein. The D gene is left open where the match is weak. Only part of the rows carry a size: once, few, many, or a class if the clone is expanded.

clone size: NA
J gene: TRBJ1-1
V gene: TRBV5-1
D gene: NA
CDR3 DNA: TGCGCCAGCAGCTACCGGGCGGCTGAAGCTTTCTTT
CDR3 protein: CASSYRAAEAFF

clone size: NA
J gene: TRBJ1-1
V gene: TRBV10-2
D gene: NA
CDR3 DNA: TGCGCCAGCAGTGCACACGCCGGGACGGAAGAAGCTTTCTTT
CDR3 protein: CASSAHAGTEEAFF

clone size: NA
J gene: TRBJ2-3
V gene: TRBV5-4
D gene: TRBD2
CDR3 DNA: TGTGCCAGCAGCGCCAAGCAACTAGCGGGATGGGCAGATACGCAGTATTTT
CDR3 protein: CASSAKQLAGWADTQYF

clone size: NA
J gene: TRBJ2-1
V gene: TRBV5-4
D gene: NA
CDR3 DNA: TGTGCCAGCAGTGTAAAGACTACCTTTTACAATGAGCAGTTCTTC
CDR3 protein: CASSVKTTFYNEQFF

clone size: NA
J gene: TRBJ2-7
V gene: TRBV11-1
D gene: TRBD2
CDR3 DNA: TGTGCCAGCAGCCCGAAGCGGGACTTCCACGAGCAGTACTTC
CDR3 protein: CASSPKRDFHEQYF

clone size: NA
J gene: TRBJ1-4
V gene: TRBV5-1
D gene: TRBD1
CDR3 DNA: TGCGCCAGCAGCGGGACCGGGACAGAGAATGAAAAACTGTTTTTT
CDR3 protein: CASSGTGTENEKLFF

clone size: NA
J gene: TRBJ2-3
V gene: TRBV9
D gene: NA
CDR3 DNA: TGTGCCAGCAGCGCTACTCCAAGCCGCACAGATACGCAGTATTTT
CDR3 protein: CASSATPSRTDTQYF

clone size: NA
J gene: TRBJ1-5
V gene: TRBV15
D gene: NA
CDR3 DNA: TGTGCCACCAGCAGAGAGGTACGACAGCCCCAGCATTTT
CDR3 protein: CATSREVRQPQHF

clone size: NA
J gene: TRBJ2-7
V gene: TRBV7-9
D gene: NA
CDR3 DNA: TGTGCCAGCCACAGCGGATCCTACGAGCAGTACTTC
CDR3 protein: CASHSGSYEQYF

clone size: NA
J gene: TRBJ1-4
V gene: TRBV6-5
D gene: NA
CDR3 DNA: TGTGCCAGCAGTTACTCCTGGACCGTTGAAAAACTGTTTTTT
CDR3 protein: CASSYSWTVEKLFF

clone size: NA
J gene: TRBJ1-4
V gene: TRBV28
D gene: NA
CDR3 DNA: TGTGCCAGCAGTACCCCGACAGAAGCAACTAATGAAAAACTGTTTTTT
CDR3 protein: CASSTPTEATNEKLFF

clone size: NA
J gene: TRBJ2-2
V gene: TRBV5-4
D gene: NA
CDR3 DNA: TGTGCCAGCAGCTTGCAGGTGGGATTGGGGGAGCTGTTTTTT
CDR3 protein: CASSLQVGLGELFF

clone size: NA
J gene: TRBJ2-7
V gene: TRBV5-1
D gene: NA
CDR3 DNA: TGCGCCAGCAGCTTCCGGGGGCAGGACGAGCAGTACTTC
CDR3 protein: CASSFRGQDEQYF

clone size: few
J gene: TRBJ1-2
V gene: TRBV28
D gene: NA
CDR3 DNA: TGTGCCAGCAGTCTAAACTATGGCTACACCTTC
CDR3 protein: CASSLNYGYTF

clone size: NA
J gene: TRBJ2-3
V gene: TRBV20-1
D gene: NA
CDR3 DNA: TGCAGTGCTAAATTCACAGATACGCAGTATTTT
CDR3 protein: CSAKFTDTQYF

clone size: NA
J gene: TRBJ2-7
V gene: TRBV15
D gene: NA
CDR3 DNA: TGTGCCACCAGCAGAGGTCGGGGGGCATTCGACGAGCAGTACTTC
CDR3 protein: CATSRGRGAFDEQYF

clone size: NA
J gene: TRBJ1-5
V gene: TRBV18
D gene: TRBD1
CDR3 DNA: TGTGCCAGCTCATTGGCAGGGGGTGGCAATCAGCCCCAGCATTTT
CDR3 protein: CASSLAGGGNQPQHF

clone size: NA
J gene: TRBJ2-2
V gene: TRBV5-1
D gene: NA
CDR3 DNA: TGCGCCAGCGGGAGGACAGATAACACCGGGGAGCTGTTTTTT
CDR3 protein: CASGRTDNTGELFF

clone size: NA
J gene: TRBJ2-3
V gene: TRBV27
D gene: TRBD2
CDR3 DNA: TGTGCCAGCAGTGTCTCTAGCGGTCCAACGCAGTATTTT
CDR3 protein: CASSVSSGPTQYF

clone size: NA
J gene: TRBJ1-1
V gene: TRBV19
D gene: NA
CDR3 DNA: TGTGCCAGTAGTATGGACACTAACACTGAAGCTTTCTTT
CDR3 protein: CASSMDTNTEAFF

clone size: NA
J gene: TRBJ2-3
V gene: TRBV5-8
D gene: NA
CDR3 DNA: TGTGCCAGCAGCTTGTCTAGGACGGGTACGCAGTATTTT
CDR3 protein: CASSLSRTGTQYF

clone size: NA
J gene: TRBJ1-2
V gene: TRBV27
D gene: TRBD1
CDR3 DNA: TGTGCCAGCAGCTTTGGGACAGGTGGTAATGGCTACACCTTC
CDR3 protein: CASSFGTGGNGYTF

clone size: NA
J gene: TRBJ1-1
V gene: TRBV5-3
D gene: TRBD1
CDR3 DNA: TGTGCCCTTAGGGGGAGGGGGCCTACAGGGACTGAAGCTTTCTTT
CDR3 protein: CALRGRGPTGTEAFF

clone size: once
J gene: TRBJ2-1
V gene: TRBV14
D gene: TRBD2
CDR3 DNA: TGTGCCAGCAGCCAATTACTAGCGGGAGGTGATGAGCAGTTCTTC
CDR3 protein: CASSQLLAGGDEQFF

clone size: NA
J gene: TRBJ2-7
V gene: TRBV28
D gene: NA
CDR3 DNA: TGTGCCAGCAGTTCAGGGACAATCGGCTACGAGCAGTACTTC
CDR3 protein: CASSSGTIGYEQYF

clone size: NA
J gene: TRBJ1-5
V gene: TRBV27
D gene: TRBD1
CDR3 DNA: TGTGCCAGCAGTGACAGGGGTTTCTATCAGCCCCAGCATTTT
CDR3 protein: CASSDRGFYQPQHF

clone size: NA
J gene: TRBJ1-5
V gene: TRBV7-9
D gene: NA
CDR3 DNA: TGTGCCAGCAGCTTGGTGACGGGACCCAATCAGCCCCAGCATTTT
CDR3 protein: CASSLVTGPNQPQHF

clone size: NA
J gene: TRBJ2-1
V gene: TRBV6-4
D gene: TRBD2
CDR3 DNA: TGTGCCAGCAGTGACATTAGCGGGATTAGGGATGAGCAGTTCTTC
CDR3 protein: CASSDISGIRDEQFF

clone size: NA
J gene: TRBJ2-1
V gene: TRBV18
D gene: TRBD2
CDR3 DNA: TGTGCCAGCTCTTGGGGGGGATCCAGCTCCTACAATGAGCAGTTCTTC
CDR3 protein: CASSWGGSSSYNEQFF